These T cell receptor beta chains were read from a single sample in a study of T-cell reconstitution after alpha-beta-depleted transplantation in children. TCRdb redid the calling of the PCR reads with MiXCR, one entry per CDR3 protein. The data hold 100,000 or so distinct CDR3 sequences, with 23% observed a single time. The sequences come from PBMCs, collected before TCRalphabeta/CD19-depleted stem cell transplant. Receptors were obtained from a boy aged 2-9 years with acute lymphoblastic leukemia, due to receive a stem cell transplant. Each CDR3 is given with its conserved first and last residue. A D gene is named only where the DNA matches it firmly. Not every row has a clone size; where given, it reads once, few, many or a size class.

J | size | D | V | DNA | CDR3
TRBJ2-5 | few | TRBD1 | TRBV4-1 | TGCGCCAGCAGCCAAAGGGGGACAGACCAAGAGACCCAGTACTTC | CASSQRGTDQETQYF
TRBJ2-7 | NA | NA | TRBV20-1 | TGCAGTGCTCCTAAAGAGGGTAGCCCGTTGTACGAGCAGTACTTC | CSAPKEGSPLYEQYF
TRBJ2-5 | NA | NA | TRBV12-3/TRBV12-4 | TGTGCCAGCAGTTTAGCAAGCGACAGCCTCCCGGGGCAGGAGACCCAGTACTTC | CASSLASDSLPGQETQYF
TRBJ1-2 | NA | NA | TRBV11-1 | TGTGCCAGCAGCCGTAACAACATCTATGGCTACACCTTC | CASSRNNIYGYTF
TRBJ2-2 | few | NA | TRBV20-1 | TGCAGTGGCCAAATTCCGGGACATAACACCGGGGAGCTGTTTTTT | CSGQIPGHNTGELFF
TRBJ2-7 | many | NA | TRBV12-3/TRBV12-4 | TGTGCCAGCCGACAGGATACTCCCTCCTACGAGCAGTACTTC | CASRQDTPSYEQYF
TRBJ2-6 | NA | TRBD2 | TRBV11-3 | TGTGCCAGCAGCTTAGGGGGACAGAGGACTAGCGGAAAGAGCTCTGGGGCCAACGTCCTGACTTTC | CASSLGGQRTSGKSSGANVLTF
TRBJ2-3 | many | TRBD1 | TRBV24-1 | TGTGCCACCAGTGAGCGACAGGGTTCAGATACGCAGTATTTT | CATSERQGSDTQYF
TRBJ2-3 | NA | TRBD2 | TRBV4-1 | TGCGCCAGCAGCCGACCCCGGGGGGTGAGCACAGATACGCAGTATTTT | CASSRPRGVSTDTQYF
TRBJ2-7 | few | TRBD1 | TRBV20-1 | TGCAGTGCTAGAGTGGACAGGGGGTTCGAGCAGTACTTC | CSARVDRGFEQYF
TRBJ2-2 | NA | NA | TRBV9 | TGTGCCAGCAGCCCGACCGGGACATTAACCGGGGAGCTGTTTTTT | CASSPTGTLTGELFF